This T cell receptor beta chain came from a study of blood T cell repertoires in COVID-19 (TCRdb year 2020). Broadly, across the study: Samples from collaborators originated in the United States, Italy and Spain and spanned both the acute and convalescent phases of COVID-19. The prospective study material was composed of cDNA or gDNA derived from T cells, B-cell-depleted T cells, or PBMCs. The dataset comprised deeply sampled blood TCRbeta repertoires from subjects exposed to, actively infected with, or recovered from COVID-19. A freely available public database, intended as a resource for researchers studying the immune response to SARS-CoV-2, is where the repertoires were released. The samples were drawn from two sources: the first 160 participants of the ongoing ImmuneRACE study, and 950 to 1,500 subjects contributed by 6 global collaborators. Nearly every sample came with metadata listing a de-identified subject ID, COVID-19 status, age in years and sex. Where available, HLA class I and class II types were taken from metadata supplied by the sample provider and were not determined by assay-based typing.

The immunoSEQ Assay, a bias-controlled multiplex PCR, was used to amplify TCRbeta CDR3 regions from genomic DNA. The study's own analysis went as follows. The number of nucleated cells in each sample was estimated by amplification of reference gene primers within the assay. To quantify the absolute abundance of each unique TCRbeta CDR3 rearrangement, sequence reads were collapsed and filtered. Productive Simpson clonality was computed per sample as the square root of Simpson's diversity index over productive rearrangements. The table comes from immuneACCESS by way of TCRdb, which keeps in-frame sequences with V and J called. Part of the clones is missing from these tables; in studies checked, under half for an unresolved V gene and the rest for unknown reasons. For V, J and clone size, that table is used; D and trimming come from the DNA. In all, the sample holds 250,000 to 350,000 clones, and roughly 91% of those were seen once. About 0.8% of the sample comes from the top ten.

Collaborating institutions collected whole blood in K2EDTA tubes following their own protocols. For TCRbeta analysis, collaborator samples were shipped as frozen whole blood, as isolated PBMCs, or as DNA extracted from either sample type. Trimming takes 9 bases off V and 7 bases off J; junction bases not matched to a gene: 8. Reading from cysteine to phenylalanine, the CDR3 counts 13 amino acids. Kept here is only the CDR3 DNA, which spans 39 bases and is read in frame from base 1. As encoded in the germline V gene (reference sequence), CDR1 is LNHDA while CDR2 is SQIVND. Overall study results and their limits: The amount of clinical and demographic metadata varied by source and participant and was provided uncurated.

Remarks on this clone: Its recognized antigen is unknown. Base qualities are not recorded, but no much larger clone differs from it by a single base.

The receptor comes from a man between 25 and 39 years old with acute or convalescent COVID-19. The receptor chain draws on TRBV19 and TRBJ1-4; the central 7 bases match TRBD1. Sequencing used peripheral blood. The CDR3 in this case is CASQTGWGEKLFF. Read as DNA, the sequence is TGTGCCAGCCAGACAGGGTGGGGTGAAAAACTGTTTTTT.